The next 20 T cell receptor beta chains were all read from a single sample in a study of cytomegalovirus exposure and HLA in healthy donors (dated by TCRdb to 2017 to 2019). The method behind the library was the immunoSEQ multiplex PCR assay. A mixture of 60 forward primers for TCR Vbeta segments and 13 reverse primers for TCR Jbeta segments was used in the multiplex PCR. The clones in this table, taken by TCRdb from immuneACCESS, are in-frame only. Not every clone is retained; where verified, under half of the shortfall comes from an unresolved V gene, and the cause of the rest is unknown. The sample data list some 200,000 clones, and about 81% of these were observed just once. Roughly 2% of the sample rests with the top ten. The sequencing sample was made of PBMCs. The receptors here all came from a woman aged 30 to 39 in good health and CMV-seronegative.

In regard to this clone: At one boundary the junction diverges from the germline segment, which might be a read error. The J gene is TRBJ2-2, the V gene TRBV7-2, with TRBD2 matching over 13 bases. CDR1 is SGHTA and CDR2 is FQGNSA in the germline V gene. The CDR3 extends over 15 amino acids. DNA for the CDR3: TGTGCCGGCAGCAAGACTAGCGGGAGGTGGGGGGAGCTGTTTTTT. It encodes CAGSKTSGRWGELFF.

This sequence joins TRBV28 and TRBJ1-5; D possibly corresponds to TRBD1 (6 bases). Deletions cut 5 bases from V and 0 bases from J, with 8 bases between. Germline V gene data show CDR1 as MDHEN and CDR2 as SYDVKM. The CDR3 runs 14 residues. The CDR3 DNA reads TGTGCCAGCAGTCGGGACACTAGCAATCAGCCCCAGCATTTT. Its translation: CASSRDTSNQPQHF.

The J gene is TRBJ1-1, the V gene TRBV29-1; D may be TRBD1 (5 bases). Trimming stripped 7 bases from V and 6 bases from J, with 18 bases between. This CDR3 is built from 13 residues. Germline lookup yields CDR1 SQVTM and CDR2 ANQGSEA. CDR3 region: CSAAHRGESEAFF. In DNA, the CDR3 is TGCAGCGCCGCACACCGGGGGGAGTCTGAAGCTTTCTTT.

This clone turned up a few times. The CDR3 nucleotides are TGTGCCAGCAGTTACAGGGGCCGTTCGCGAAACACCATATATTTT. It translates to CASSYRGRSRNTIYF. V usage is TRBV6-6 and J usage is TRBJ1-3, with D possibly TRBD1 on 5 matching bases. Trimming stripped 2 bases from V and 5 bases from J, with 13 bases between. There are 15 residues in the CDR3. Germline lookup yields CDR1 MNHNY and CDR2 SVGAGI (reference sequence).

This clone was found once. This chain links TRBV12-5 with TRBJ1-1; weak D call: TRBD1 (5 bases). V was shortened by 6 bases and J by 1 base, with 9 bases between the two germline ends. The CDR3 is 13 residues long. Germline lookup yields CDR1 LGHNT and CDR2 FRNRAP. Here the CDR3 DNA reads TGTGCTAGTGGAACCACAGGGAACACTGAAGCTTTCTTT. Its translation is CASGTTGNTEAFF.

The rearrangement links TRBV20-1 to TRBJ2-7, with a weak D call TRBD1 (6 bases). Germline V gives CDR1 DFQATT, CDR2 SNEGSKA (reference sequence). The CDR3 extends over 11 amino acids. V gave up 6 bases and J gave up 6 bases, with 12 bases separating them. CDR3 sequence: CSALTGIEQYF. The CDR3, as DNA: TGCAGTGCACTTACAGGGATCGAGCAGTACTTC.

The chain employs TRBV12-5 and TRBJ1-5; 10 nucleotides agree with TRBD1. From germline, CDR1 is LGHNT and CDR2 FRNRAP. CDR3 size: 16 residues. V trimming: 1 base; J trimming: 4 bases; junction bases outside the gene matches: 4. CDR3 sequence reads: CASGLGRDRGNQPQHF. The CDR3, as DNA: TGTGCTAGTGGTTTGGGCCGGGACAGGGGAAATCAGCCCCAGCATTTT.

This clone appeared a few times. V is TRBV18 and J is TRBJ1-2, with D perhaps TRBD1 (5 bases). The germline gives CDR1 KGHSH, CDR2 LQKENI. The CDR3 contains 14 residues. The germline V and J ends were trimmed by 0 bases and 3 bases, with 8 bases remaining between them. Here the CDR3 DNA reads TGTGCCAGCTCACCACCGGGGGGGGACTATGGCTACACCTTC. Its protein is CASSPPGGDYGYTF.

This clone showed up just a few times. This chain links TRBV28 with TRBJ1-2; 9 nucleotides align to TRBD1. Germline V gene sequence: CDR1 MDHEN, CDR2 SYDVKM. The CDR3 runs 16 residues. The junction had 10 bases not matched to a gene; V was cut back by 4 bases and J by 4 bases. This CDR3 reads CASSSPGTGTLYGYTF. The CDR3 nucleotides read TGTGCCAGCAGTTCCCCCGGGACAGGGACCCTCTATGGCTACACCTTC.

The V call is TRBV4-3, the J call TRBJ2-6; TRBD1 agrees at 9 bases. The CDR3 sequence is 17 residues long. Unmatched junction bases numbered 0, after V lost 0 bases and J lost 0 bases. Germline V CDR1 and CDR2: LGHNA, YSLEER. CDR3: CASSQEQGASGANVLTF. As DNA, the CDR3 is TGCGCCAGCAGCCAAGAACAGGGGGCCTCTGGGGCCAACGTCCTGACTTTC.

The chain has TRBV11-3 and TRBJ1-1, with TRBD1 matching 7 bases. CDR1 and CDR2 (germline): SGHNT, YENEEA. The CDR3 totals 15 residues. The V gene end was trimmed by 2 bases and the J gene end by 1 base; junction bases not matched to a gene: 4. The CDR3 coding sequence is TGTGCCAGCAGCTTAACCGGACAGGCGAACACTGAAGCTTTCTTT. Amino acid sequence: CASSLTGQANTEAFF.

The chain joins TRBV7-3 to TRBJ2-2; maybe TRBD2 (5 bases). The CDR3 runs to 15 residues. CDR1 is SGHTA, CDR2 FQGTGA, per germline. V was trimmed by 2 bases and J by 6 bases, leaving 13 bases between them. Here the CDR3 reads CASSLEGRRPGELFF. The CDR3 DNA follows: TGTGCCAGCAGCTTAGAGGGTCGGCGACCCGGGGAGCTGTTTTTT.

The chain has TRBV5-1 and TRBJ2-1, with D possibly TRBD1 on 5 matching bases. There are 18 residues in the CDR3. The ends were cut back, 4 bases at V and 1 base at J, with 21 bases in the middle. In germline, CDR1 is SGHRS, CDR2 YFSETQ. CDR3 coding DNA: TGCGCCAGCAGCCCAAGACAGCGACAAACGAAGTCCTACAATGAGCAGTTCTTC. The encoded protein is CASSPRQRQTKSYNEQFF.

The count of this clone is one. V is TRBV7-2 and J is TRBJ2-7; TRBD2 aligns across 9 bases. The CDR3 has 15 amino acids. Per the germline V gene, CDR1 is SGHTA and CDR2 is FQGNSA. V lost 5 bases and J lost 6; bases outside the gene matches: 11. CDR3 residues: CASSRRGGATGEQYF. The DNA for the CDR3 is TGTGCCAGCAGCCGTCGCGGGGGGGCTACAGGCGAGCAGTACTTC. The full variable domain, in which reference TRBV7-2 and TRBJ2-7 provide the parts outside the CDR3, is GAGVSQSPSNKVTEKGKDVELRCDPISGHTALYWYRQSLGQGLEFLIYFQGNSAPDKSGLPSDRFSAERTGGSVSTLTIQRTQQEDSAVYLCASSRRGGATGEQYFGPGTRLTVT.

The chain carries TRBV28 and TRBJ2-7, with D perhaps matching TRBD2 (5 bases). This CDR3 spans 14 amino acids. Germline CDR1 MDHEN, CDR2 SYDVKM. V was cut by 4 bases and J by 4 bases, with 14 bases left in between. In DNA, the CDR3 is TGTGCCAGCAGTTCCGGGGAAAGGTGGTACGAGCAGTACTTC. Amino acid sequence: CASSSGERWYEQYF.

The chain employs TRBV28 and TRBJ2-5; TRBD2 aligns across 9 bases. The CDR3 has 16 residues. Germline V gene sequence: CDR1 MDHEN, CDR2 SYDVKM. J gave up 2 bases and V 6 bases, and 10 bases lay outside the gene matches. The CDR3 region has the DNA TGTGCCAGCAGCCCGGGGGCTAGCGGGGAGCAAGAGACCCAGTACTTC. Its protein product is CASSPGASGEQETQYF.

V gene TRBV7-8 combines with J gene TRBJ2-3; tentatively, D is TRBD1 (5 bases). The CDR3 spans 14 residues. V was pared by 1 base and J by 4 bases, with 9 bases between. Germline assignment: CDR1 SGHVS and CDR2 FQNEAQ. The CDR3 nucleotides are TGTGCCAGCAGCTTAGGGGCAGGGCCAGATACGCAGTATTTT. Its protein product is CASSLGAGPDTQYF.

The chain recombines TRBV18 with TRBJ2-2; TRBD1 matches at 9 bases. The CDR3 covers 16 residues. Unmatched junction bases numbered 7, after V lost 4 bases and J lost 4 bases. Germline V gene data show CDR1 as KGHSH and CDR2 as LQKENI. For the CDR3, the DNA is TGTGCCAGCTCACAGGGACAGGGTGATTCCACCGGGGAGCTGTTTTTT. Translation gives CASSQGQGDSTGELFF. Full variable domain (rest looked up from reference TRBV18 and TRBJ2-2): NAGVMQNPRHLVRRRGQEARLRCSPMKGHSHVYWYRQLPEEGLKFMVYLQKENIIDESGMPKERFSAEFPKEGPSILRIQQVVRGDSAAYFCASSQGQGDSTGELFFGEGSRLTVL.

V usage is TRBV10-3 and J usage is TRBJ2-5; 8 bases map to TRBD1. CDR3 length equals 15 residues. V gave up 10 bases and J gave up 5 bases; unmatched junction bases: 15. Germline loops: CDR1 ENHRY, CDR2 SYGVKD. The CDR3 sequence is CASSSTGEEGETQYF. CDR3 sequence (DNA): TGTGCCAGCTCGTCGACAGGGGAAGAAGGGGAGACCCAGTACTTC.

The chain employs TRBV7-9 and TRBJ2-6; weak D call: TRBD1 (6 bases). This CDR3 region has 17 residues. Germline-derived CDR1 and CDR2 are SEHNR and FQNEAQ (reference sequence). V was pared by 6 bases and J by 0 bases, with 15 bases between. CDR3 sequence reads: CASRPTDRTSGANVLTF. In DNA form, the CDR3 reads TGTGCCAGCAGGCCTACGGACAGAACCTCTGGGGCCAACGTCCTGACTTTC.